Included here is one T cell receptor beta chain sequence, with context. V lost 3 bases and J lost 2; bases outside the gene matches: 10. Germline lookup yields CDR1 ENHRY and CDR2 SYGVKD. This CDR3 has 18 residues. The data were obtained in a study of T cells in Graves' hyperthyroidism and ophthalmopathy. About the study: Staff took peripheral blood when the initial diagnosis was made, before any treatment began.

TCR beta CDR3 regions were amplified from RNA transcripts. Carried out on the TCR CDR3, a first-round RT-PCR used the HTBI primer set. TCRdb fed the multiplex PCR reads into MiXCR, producing one record per CDR3 protein. The sample records hundreds of thousands of distinct CDR3 sequences, over 12% being singletons. The chain combines TRBV10-3 with TRBJ2-6; 7 nucleotides line up with TRBD2. Specimen: blood. This TCR derives from a woman in her forties with Graves' ophthalmopathy. The CDR3 DNA is TGTGCCATCAGTGAACCCTTTGGGGGAGGGCCTGGGGCCAACGTCCTGACTTTC. This encodes CAISEPFGGGPGANVLTF.